This T cell receptor (beta chain) came from a study of T cell responses to AZD1222 COVID-19 vaccine (dated by TCRdb to about 2021). Regarding the complete study: AZD1222 recipients with second doses at about 4 weeks or about 12 weeks were pooled, because spike-specific TCR depth and breadth did not differ between schedules. Trial participants were enrolled by age into 18-55, 56-69 and 70-plus year subgroups, with about 150, 28 and 57 TCR-sequenced participants respectively. TCR sequencing covered roughly 230 trial participants: 200 to 210 given two doses of AZD1222 and approximately 25 given two doses of MenACWY control vaccine. Summary of the overall study and its limitations: Reportedly, almost half of the unique spike-specific TCRs recognized epitopes lying outside the regions that are mutated in the B.1.351 and B.1.1.7 variants. The 56-69-year group was small, and its depth increase did not reach significance, likely because of low power. Participants were mostly white British and included more females than males, and it was suggested by the authors that clonal diversity may have been underestimated. Conclusions about previously exposed vaccinees are limited because only six or seven AZD1222 recipients were SARS-CoV-2 seropositive at baseline. The vaccine-associated CD4 TCRs covered the entire spike protein, and the dominant responses fell in regions 160-218 and 743-854. After two AZD1222 doses, both the breadth and the depth of spike-specific TCRs were significantly higher than at day 0 and than in MenACWY recipients. Because no day 14 peak-response samples were available, repertoires were characterized only after the peak T cell response.

The CDR3 regions of human TCRbeta chains were analyzed by immunosequencing. In the authors' own workflow: TCRs in the repertoires were compared against a reference library of SARS-CoV-2-specific TCRs that had been generated with the MIRA antigen-specificity platform. Breadth was defined as the fraction of unique TCRs that were SARS-CoV-2-associated. Depth was defined as the fraction of total T cells that were SARS-CoV-2-associated. Using the MIRA data, each spike-specific TCR was mapped to the spike region that the TCR reacts to and placed in a CD4 or CD8 class. Log10-transformed breadth and depth values were compared by one-way ANOVA with Sidak's multiple comparisons tests. Held by TCRdb, this immuneACCESS table contains in-frame sequences only and omits some clones. Under half of the omission traces to an unresolved V gene where checked; the cause of the rest is unknown. The D gene and trimming were derived from the DNA, and the V and J assignments and clone size from that table. Here the sample has approximately 80,000 clones; 75% to 90% occur a single time. The biggest ten clones account for 24% of the sample.

Reading the label with the study, this specimen's time point is: baseline before first vaccination. Vaccinee samples were obtained from the UK trials COV001 and COV002, which included a single-blind randomized controlled phase 2/3 trial of AZD1222 (ChAdOx1 nCoV-19) in healthy adults. For TCRbeta chain sequencing, PBMC samples were collected from trial participants at day 0 and at day 28 after the second dose. To note about this clone: No antigen is known for it. No base quality information exists; no much larger clone differs at one position.

This TCR derives from an adult in good health. Sequences were derived from peripheral blood, sampled on day 0 of AZD1222 vaccination.

The bases read TGTGCCAGCAGCCAAGATTGGGGGACAGGGGTTGAAAAACTGTTTTTT. This gives the protein CASSQDWGTGVEKLFF. Recombination linked TRBV3-1 (or the pseudogene TRBV3-2) to TRBJ1-4; 10 bases in the junction line up with TRBD1. V is pruned by 0 bases and J by 7 bases, leaving 5 bases of the junction without a gene match. The germline V gene (reference sequence) supplies CDR1 LGHDT and CDR2 YNNKEL. Taken from cysteine to phenylalanine, the CDR3 has 16 residues. Here the CDR3 DNA is all that survives: 48 bases in frame from base 1.